This is a list of T cell receptor beta chains from one sample in a study of persistence of HIV-infected CD4 T cells. Their antigens remain unidentified. TCRdb's table, derived via immunoSEQ multiplex PCR, lists solely in-frame clones and lacks some. The top ten hold roughly 8% of the sample, which has roughly 20,000 clones, less than 70% seen once. The material was CD4+ T cells sorted from PBMCs after roughly 19-hour stimulation, obtained from a patient who received antiretroviral therapy. Receptors originate from an adult woman with HIV who was CMV-seropositive. The CDR3 runs from the conserved cysteine through the conserved F or W. D genes are given only for firm matches. Size is stated for part of the rows, as once, few or many counts, or as a class when the clone is expanded.

TRBJ1-3,13,TRBV19,-,few,TGTGCCAGTAGTCCGGTTCCTGGAAACACCATATATTTT,CASSPVPGNTIYF
TRBJ2-3,15,TRBV6-5,-,medium-sized,TGTGCCAGCACCCTGGGATACGGGAACTCGGATACGCAGTATTTT,CASTLGYGNSDTQYF
TRBJ1-1,13,TRBV3-1/TRBV3-2,-,-,TGTGCCAGCAGCCAAACAGGACGGGATGAAGCTTTCTTT,CASSQTGRDEAFF
TRBJ2-4,15,TRBV9,TRBD1,-,TGTGCCAGCAGCGTAGATGGACAGGTCAAAAACATTCAGTACTTC,CASSVDGQVKNIQYF
TRBJ1-1,15,TRBV7-9,TRBD1,-,TGTGCCAGCAGCCTGAGACAGGGGGGAGATACTGAAGCTTTCTTT,CASSLRQGGDTEAFF
TRBJ1-5,15,TRBV7-8,-,-,TGTGCCAGCAGCTTAGAGCAGGGAAGCAATCAGCCCCAGCATTTT,CASSLEQGSNQPQHF
TRBJ1-6,16,TRBV2,-,-,TGTGCCAGCAGTACGAAGGGCGGGAAGGCCAATTCACCCCTCCACTTT,CASSTKGGKANSPLHF
TRBJ2-6,18,TRBV19,-,-,TGTGCCAGTAGTATTCGGGCAGGAGGCCTCTCTGGGGCCAACGTCCTGACTTTC,CASSIRAGGLSGANVLTF
TRBJ1-2,13,TRBV19,-,few,TGTGCCAGCTCGGCCGCGGGGGTTCGTGGCTACACCTTC,CASSAAGVRGYTF
TRBJ1-2,13,TRBV2,-,-,TGTGCCAGCAGTGATCAGAGGCCGGCTGGCTACACCTTC,CASSDQRPAGYTF
TRBJ2-7,15,TRBV2,TRBD1,-,TGTGCCAGCAGTGATCCGGGACAGGTCCCCTACGAGCAGTACTTC,CASSDPGQVPYEQYF